These 26 T cell receptor beta chains originate from one sample sequenced in a study of shared clonotypes between healthy human individuals. Method: immunoSEQ multiplex PCR; TCRdb's copy keeps in-frame clones and lacks some. The table includes some 1,600,000 clones, 95% to 99% detected once. Material: naive CD4+ T cells sorted from blood. Regarding subset: CD45RA+ positively selected. These receptors were obtained from a young man in good health.

V is TRBV5-4 and J is TRBJ2-2; TRBD1 is a possible D gene (6 bases). V was trimmed by 0 bases and J by 2 bases, leaving 11 bases between them. This CDR3 has 16 amino acids. The germline V gene encodes CDR1 SGHNT and CDR2 YYREEE (reference sequence). CDR3 in amino acids: CASSLEQGINTGELFF. CDR3 DNA sequence: TGTGCCAGCAGCTTGGAACAGGGCATAAACACCGGGGAGCTGTTTTTT.

The chain is built from TRBV29-1 and TRBJ2-5; D ambiguous. The CDR3 runs to 11 residues. The germline V gene has CDR1 SQVTM and CDR2 ANQGSEA. The germline V and J ends were trimmed by 7 bases and 5 bases, with 11 bases remaining between them. CDR3 loop: CSGMVGETQYF. The CDR3 nucleotides read TGCAGCGGGATGGTCGGGGAGACCCAGTACTTC.

The V call is TRBV2, the J call TRBJ2-5; D is ambiguous. Trimming cost V 8 bases and J 3 bases, with 7 bases left between them. The germline V gene encodes CDR1 SNHLY and CDR2 FYNNEI. The CDR3 covers 11 residues. The DNA of the CDR3 is TGTGCCAGCCGAATCGAAGAGACCCAGTACTTC. This sequence encodes CASRIEETQYF.

The chain combines TRBV6-1 with TRBJ1-3; D call uncertain. V was cut by 6 bases and J by 4 bases, with 13 bases left in between. The CDR3 has 14 residues. Per the germline V gene, CDR1 is MNHNS and CDR2 is SASEGT. The CDR3 DNA sequence: TGTGCCAGCAGCCTGAATTGGTCAGGAAACACCATATATTTT. Translation: CASSLNWSGNTIYF.

The V and J genes are TRBV18 and TRBJ2-2; D possibly matches TRBD1 or TRBD2 (5 bases each). Per germline, CDR1 KGHSH and CDR2 LQKENI. Trimming shortened V by 2 bases and J by 6 bases, and 19 bases separated the two germline ends. CDR3 length: 17 residues. The CDR3 nucleotides read TGTGCCAGCTCACCAAAACCTGGTCCCGGGGCAGCCGGGGAGCTGTTTTTT. Protein sequence: CASSPKPGPGAAGELFF.

The chain links TRBV5-1 to TRBJ1-1; weak D call: TRBD1 (5 bases). Deletions cut 1 base from V and 4 bases from J, with 17 bases between. The length of the CDR3 is 16 residues. The germline CDR1 and CDR2 sequences are SGHRS and YFSETQ. The CDR3 loop is CASSLWGSQGPTEAFF. The CDR3, as DNA: TGCGCCAGCAGCTTGTGGGGGTCGCAGGGACCCACTGAAGCTTTCTTT.

The chain recombines TRBV18 with TRBJ1-5; D is possibly TRBD1 (5 bases). The CDR3 is made up of 17 amino acids. Germline lookup yields CDR1 KGHSH and CDR2 LQKENI. Between the trimmed V and J ends, which lost 2 bases and 0 bases, there was a span of 14 bases. The CDR3 nucleotides read TGTGCCAGCTCACCAACAGGTGCCTCACATAGCAATCAGCCCCAGCATTTT. It is translated as CASSPTGASHSNQPQHF.

The chain uses TRBV9 and TRBJ2-3; perhaps TRBD1 as D (5 bases). Per germline, CDR1 SGDLS and CDR2 YYNGEE. This CDR3 is 15 amino acids long. Trimming stripped 0 bases from V and 2 bases from J, with 10 bases between. The CDR3 nucleotides are TGTGCCAGCAGCGTAGGTTCGACAGTCACAGATACGCAGTATTTT. Translation gives CASSVGSTVTDTQYF.

The J gene is TRBJ2-5, the V gene TRBV27; 7 bases match TRBD2. The germline gives CDR1 MNHEY, CDR2 SMNVEV (reference sequence). This CDR3 has 15 residues. V was clipped by 2 bases and J by 3 bases; unmatched bases: 6. CDR3 loop: CASSLGLGGEETQYF. The CDR3 DNA reads TGTGCCAGCAGTTTAGGGTTGGGGGGGGAAGAGACCCAGTACTTC.

The rearrangement links TRBV2 to TRBJ2-7; a weak D match, TRBD2 (6 bases). The CDR3 length is 14 residues. Germline V gene sequence: CDR1 SNHLY, CDR2 FYNNEI. V was trimmed by 6 bases and J by 3 bases, leaving 15 bases between them. CDR3 in amino acids: CASSRDSPNYEQYF. The DNA for the CDR3 is TGTGCCAGCAGCCGGGACTCGCCTAACTACGAGCAGTACTTC.

The chain joins TRBV18 to TRBJ2-3, with 7 nucleotides matching TRBD2. Trimming took 3 bases from V and 5 from J; bases not matched to a gene: 8. Germline CDR1 is KGHSH and CDR2 is LQKENI. This CDR3 spans 15 amino acids. CDR3 coding DNA: TGTGCCAGCTCACCCGGGGCGGGACTACTAGATACGCAGTATTTT. It codes for CASSPGAGLLDTQYF.

This chain connects TRBV27 to TRBJ1-2; D gene ambiguous. This CDR3 is 12 amino acids long. V was trimmed by 3 bases and J by 7 bases, leaving 9 bases between them. CDR1 is MNHEY, CDR2 SMNVEV, per germline (reference sequence). The CDR3: CASSLFGVGYTF. The CDR3 bases are TGTGCCAGCAGTTTGTTTGGGGTTGGCTACACCTTC.

This clone has a handful of counts. The chain carries TRBV28 and TRBJ2-7; the D is unclear. The CDR3 has 14 residues. Looked up from germline, CDR1 is MDHEN and CDR2 is SYDVKM. V was pared by 6 bases and J by 2 bases, with 14 bases between. The CDR3 DNA reads as TGTGCCAGCAGGTTCGGCGGCCGACCCTACGAGCAGTACTTC. It specifies CASRFGGRPYEQYF.

This chain joins TRBV27 and TRBJ2-7; D is unclear. V lost 5 bases to trimming and J lost 5 bases, with 7 bases between them. The CDR3 sequence is 11 residues long. Germline V lookup: CDR1 MNHEY, CDR2 SMNVEV (reference sequence). CDR3 DNA: TGTGCCAGCAGTACATTCCACGAGCAGTACTTC. Amino acids: CASSTFHEQYF.

V and J are TRBV19 and TRBJ2-2; 13 bases match TRBD2. The J segment lost 5 bases and the V segment lost 6 bases, leaving 9 bases of the junction unmatched. Germline-derived CDR1 and CDR2 are LNHDA and SQIVND (reference sequence). The CDR3 length is 17 residues. In DNA, the CDR3 is TGTGCCAGTAGGGATCCTGGGACTAGCGGGGTAACCGGGGAGCTGTTTTTT. This sequence encodes CASRDPGTSGVTGELFF.

The chain combines TRBV6-5 with TRBJ1-1; tentatively, D is TRBD1 (5 bases). CDR3 length equals 13 residues. Germline V gene lookup returns CDR1 MNHEY and CDR2 SVGAGI. Trimming took 8 bases from V and 4 from J, leaving 14 bases between them. The CDR3 loop is CASGRGVRTEAFF. The CDR3 DNA sequence: TGTGCCAGCGGACGGGGGGTACGCACTGAAGCTTTCTTT.

About this clone: The sample has other DNA sequences that encode this CDR3 too. The chain couples TRBV5-1 to TRBJ2-3; 8 nucleotides agree with TRBD2. The CDR3 has 14 amino acids. Germline V gene lookup returns CDR1 SGHRS and CDR2 YFSETQ. V shed 2 bases, J shed 2 bases, and the junction held 1 base outside the gene matches. The DNA of the CDR3 is TGCGCCAGCAGCTTTGGACTAGCCACAGATACGCAGTATTTT. Protein: CASSFGLATDTQYF.

The V call is TRBV2, the J call TRBJ2-1; D is uncertain. In germline, CDR1 is SNHLY, CDR2 FYNNEI. The CDR3 extends over 16 amino acids. V lost 7 bases and J lost 3, with 19 bases in between. CDR3 loop: CASTPPEAGHYNEQFF. In DNA form, the CDR3 reads TGTGCCAGCACTCCGCCCGAGGCCGGGCACTACAATGAGCAGTTCTTC.

The chain joins TRBV28 to TRBJ2-1; tentative D call: TRBD2 (5 bases). Trimming took off 6 bases at V and 2 bases at J, with 17 bases between the two ends. This CDR3 is built from 16 residues. CDR1 and CDR2 from the germline V gene are MDHEN and SYDVKM. CDR3 in DNA: TGTGCCAGCAGCGGAATAGCGAGCGGCACCTACAATGAGCAGTTCTTC. Protein: CASSGIASGTYNEQFF. Full variable domain (missing parts from reference TRBV28 and TRBJ2-1): DVKVTQSSRYLVKRTGEKVFLECVQDMDHENMFWYRQDPGLGLRLIYFSYDVKMKEKGDIPEGYSVSREKKERFSLILESASTNQTSMYLCASSGIASGTYNEQFFGPGTRLTVL.

V gene TRBV6-1 combines with J gene TRBJ2-1; D possibly corresponds to TRBD1 (5 bases). Trimming removed 2 bases from V and 4 bases from J, with 9 bases in between. Germline CDR1 and CDR2: MNHNS and SASEGT. The CDR3 consists of 14 residues. CDR3 region: CASSETGSYNEQFF. The CDR3 coding sequence is TGTGCCAGCAGTGAAACAGGCTCATACAATGAGCAGTTCTTC.

V gene TRBV9 combines with J gene TRBJ2-1; TRBD2 agrees at 9 bases. Germline CDR1 is SGDLS and CDR2 is YYNGEE. The CDR3 consists of 15 residues. Losses at the gene ends were 0 bases for V and 9 bases for J; bases not matched to a gene: 7. CDR3 region: CASSVVGSGSGEQFF. For the CDR3, the DNA is TGTGCCAGCAGCGTAGTGGGTAGCGGGAGCGGTGAGCAGTTCTTC.

V and J are TRBV29-1 and TRBJ1-2, with D possibly being TRBD1 (6 bases). Germline V lookup: CDR1 SQVTM, CDR2 ANQGSEA. V lost 7 bases, J lost 4 bases, and 10 bases lay in between. The CDR3 contains 11 residues. The CDR3 region is CSATGSYGYTF. The DNA for the CDR3 is TGCAGCGCAACAGGGAGCTATGGCTACACCTTC.

For the CDR3, the DNA is TGTGCCAGCAGCATAACCGGAAGGGGCAACTCCGTGTACTTC. Protein product: CASSITGRGNSVYF. This chain links TRBV5-6 with TRBJ2-7, with D perhaps TRBD1 (5 bases). CDR3 size: 14 residues. Germline V gives CDR1 SGHDT, CDR2 YYEEEE. Trimming took off 4 bases at V and 12 bases at J, with 23 bases between the two ends.

In its sample, this clone was seen a few times. The gene calls are TRBV5-4 and TRBJ2-7; TRBD2 matches at 13 bases. The J segment lost 2 bases and the V segment lost 3 bases, leaving 2 bases of the junction unmatched. The length of the CDR3 is 15 residues. Germline V gives CDR1 SGHNT, CDR2 YYREEE (reference sequence). This CDR3 reads CASSSLAGGTYEQYF. CDR3 nucleotides: TGTGCCAGCAGCTCACTAGCGGGAGGGACCTACGAGCAGTACTTC.

The chain is built from TRBV9 and TRBJ1-1; D unclear. The CDR3 has 12 amino acids. Trimming took off 5 bases at V and 8 bases at J, with 13 bases between the two ends. From germline, CDR1 is SGDLS and CDR2 YYNGEE. CDR3: CASSGSSMEAFF. DNA for the CDR3: TGTGCCAGCAGTGGATCTAGCATGGAAGCTTTCTTT.

The chain recombines TRBV18 with TRBJ2-2; TRBD2 matches at 9 bases. V shed 6 bases and J 1 base; nucleotides not matched to a gene: 3. This CDR3 is 15 amino acids long. Looked up from germline, CDR1 is KGHSH and CDR2 is LQKENI. This chain's CDR3 is CASSPTSGNTGELFF. CDR3 DNA: TGTGCCAGCTCCCCGACTAGCGGGAACACCGGGGAGCTGTTTTTT. Full variable domain (outside the CDR3, taken from reference TRBV18 and TRBJ2-2): NAGVMQNPRHLVRRRGQEARLRCSPMKGHSHVYWYRQLPEEGLKFMVYLQKENIIDESGMPKERFSAEFPKEGPSILRIQQVVRGDSAAYFCASSPTSGNTGELFFGEGSRLTVL.